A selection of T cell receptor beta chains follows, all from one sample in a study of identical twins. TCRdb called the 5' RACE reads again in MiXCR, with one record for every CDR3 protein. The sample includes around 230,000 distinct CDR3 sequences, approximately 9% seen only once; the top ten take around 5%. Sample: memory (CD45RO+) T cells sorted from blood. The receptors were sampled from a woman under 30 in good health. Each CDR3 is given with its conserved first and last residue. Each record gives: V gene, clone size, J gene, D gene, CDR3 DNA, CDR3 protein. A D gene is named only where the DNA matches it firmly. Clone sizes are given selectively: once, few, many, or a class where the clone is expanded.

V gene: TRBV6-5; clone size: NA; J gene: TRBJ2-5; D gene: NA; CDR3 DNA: TGTGCCAGCAGTTTTGGCAGGGGAAAGACCCAGTACTTC; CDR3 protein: CASSFGRGKTQYF
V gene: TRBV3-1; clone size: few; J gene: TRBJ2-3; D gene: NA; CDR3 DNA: TGTGCCAGCAGCCAAGATACGGGAGTGGGCACAGATACGCAGTATTTT; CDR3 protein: CASSQDTGVGTDTQYF
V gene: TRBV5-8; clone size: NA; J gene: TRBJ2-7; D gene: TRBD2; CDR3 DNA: TGTGCCAGCAGCTTGTGGCGGGAGGAGGCCTACGAGCAGTACTTC; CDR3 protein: CASSLWREEAYEQYF
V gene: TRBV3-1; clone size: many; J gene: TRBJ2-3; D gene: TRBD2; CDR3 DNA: TGTGCCAGCAGCCTTTGGACTAGTACAGATACGCAGTATTTT; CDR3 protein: CASSLWTSTDTQYF
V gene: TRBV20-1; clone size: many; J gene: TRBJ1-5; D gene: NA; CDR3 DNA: TGCAGTGCTAGACTTAGCAATCAGCCCCAGCATTTT; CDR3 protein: CSARLSNQPQHF
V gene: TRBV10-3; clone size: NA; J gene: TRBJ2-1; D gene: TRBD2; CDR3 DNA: TGTGCCATCTTGGCGGGGGAAAACTCCTACAATGAGCAGTTCTTC; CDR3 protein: CAILAGENSYNEQFF
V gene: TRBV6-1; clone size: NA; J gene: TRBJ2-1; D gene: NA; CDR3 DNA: TGTGCCAGCAGTCGTACAGCTTCGGTCTACAATGAGCAGTTCTTC; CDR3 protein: CASSRTASVYNEQFF
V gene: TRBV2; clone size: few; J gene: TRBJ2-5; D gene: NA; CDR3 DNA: TGTGCCAGCAGTGAACCGGGGCACCAAGAGACCCAGTACTTC; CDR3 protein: CASSEPGHQETQYF
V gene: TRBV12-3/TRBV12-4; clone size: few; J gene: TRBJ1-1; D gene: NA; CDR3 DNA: TGTGCCAGCAGTTCTCAGAAGAACACTGAAGCTTTCTTT; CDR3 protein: CASSSQKNTEAFF
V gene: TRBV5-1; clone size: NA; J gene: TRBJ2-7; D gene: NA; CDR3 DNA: TGCGCCAGCAGCTTGGTAGACTCTAGCCGGCAGTACTTC; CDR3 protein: CASSLVDSSRQYF
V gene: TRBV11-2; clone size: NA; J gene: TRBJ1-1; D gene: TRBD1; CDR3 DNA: TGTGCCAGCAGGAACAGGGGGAGGACTGAAGCTTTCTTT; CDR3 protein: CASRNRGRTEAFF
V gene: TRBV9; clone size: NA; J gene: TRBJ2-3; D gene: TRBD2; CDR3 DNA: TGTGCCAGCAGCGTCGGGGGGGCGTCAGATACGCAGTATTTT; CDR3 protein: CASSVGGASDTQYF
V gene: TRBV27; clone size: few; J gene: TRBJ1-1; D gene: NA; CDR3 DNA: TGTGCCAGCAGTGTCACAGGGTACACTGAAGCTTTCTTT; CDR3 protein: CASSVTGYTEAFF
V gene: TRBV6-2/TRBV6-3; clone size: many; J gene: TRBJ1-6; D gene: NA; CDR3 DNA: TGTGCCAGCGAGACCCGGAGGGTCGGTTCCCTCCACTTT; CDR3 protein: CASETRRVGSLHF
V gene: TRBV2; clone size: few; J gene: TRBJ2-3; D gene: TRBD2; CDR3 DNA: TGTGCCAGCAGTCCGCGGGGGGAAGAGGATACGCAGTATTTT; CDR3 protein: CASSPRGEEDTQYF
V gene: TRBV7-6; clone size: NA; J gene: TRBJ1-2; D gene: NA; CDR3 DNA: TGTGCCAGCAGCTCCAGGGGATTCGATGGCTACACCTTC; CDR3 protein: CASSSRGFDGYTF
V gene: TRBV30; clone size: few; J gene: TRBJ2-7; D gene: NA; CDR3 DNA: TGTGCCTGGACGGAACGGGACTCCTACGAGCAGTACTTC; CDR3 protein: CAWTERDSYEQYF
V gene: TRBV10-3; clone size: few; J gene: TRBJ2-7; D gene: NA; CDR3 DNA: TGTGCCATCAGCCCGACATTTTTCGACGAGCAGTACTTC; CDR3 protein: CAISPTFFDEQYF
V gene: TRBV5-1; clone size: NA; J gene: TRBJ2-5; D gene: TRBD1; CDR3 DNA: TGCGCCAGCAGCGAAGCTGGGACAGGGGAACAAGAGACCCAGTACTTC; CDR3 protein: CASSEAGTGEQETQYF
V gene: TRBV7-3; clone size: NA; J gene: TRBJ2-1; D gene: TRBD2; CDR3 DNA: TGTGCCAGCAGCTTAGGAGCGGGGGGGCAGAATGAGCAGTTCTTC; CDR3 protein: CASSLGAGGQNEQFF
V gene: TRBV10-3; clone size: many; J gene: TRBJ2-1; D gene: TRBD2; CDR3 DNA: TGTGCCATCAGTGAGTCCCTAGCGGCCATAGAGCAGTTCTTC; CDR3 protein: CAISESLAAIEQFF
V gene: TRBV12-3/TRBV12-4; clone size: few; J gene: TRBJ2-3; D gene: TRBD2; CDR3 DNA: TGTGCCAGCAGTAATAGCGGGGGACACGATACGCAGTATTTT; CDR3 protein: CASSNSGGHDTQYF
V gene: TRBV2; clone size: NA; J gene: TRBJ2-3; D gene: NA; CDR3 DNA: TGTGCCAGCAAACAGCATCGGGAAGATACGCAGTATTTT; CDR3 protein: CASKQHREDTQYF
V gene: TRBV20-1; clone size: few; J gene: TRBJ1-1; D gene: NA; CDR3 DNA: TGCAGTGCTAGAGATCCCGGGGACTGGGATTCTGAAGCTTTCTTT; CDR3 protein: CSARDPGDWDSEAFF
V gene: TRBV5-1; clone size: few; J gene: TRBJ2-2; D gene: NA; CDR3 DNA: TGCGCCAGCCGGGATGCGAACACCGGGGAGCTGTTTTTT; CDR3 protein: CASRDANTGELFF
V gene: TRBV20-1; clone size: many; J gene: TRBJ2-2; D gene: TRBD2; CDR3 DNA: TGCAGTGCTGTTGGACTAGCGAAGGCCGGGGAGCTGTTTTTT; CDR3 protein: CSAVGLAKAGELFF
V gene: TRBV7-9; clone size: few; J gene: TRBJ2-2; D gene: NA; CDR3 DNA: TGTGCCAGCAGCTTAGCAGGAATTCGCCGTGCCGGGGAGCTGTTTTTT; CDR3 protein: CASSLAGIRRAGELFF
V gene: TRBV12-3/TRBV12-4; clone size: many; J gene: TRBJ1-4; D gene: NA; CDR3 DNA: TGTGCCAGCAGTCAGGGGAGCGGAGCTAATGAAAAACTGTTTTTT; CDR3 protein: CASSQGSGANEKLFF
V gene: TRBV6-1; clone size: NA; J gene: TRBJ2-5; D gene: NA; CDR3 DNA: TGTGCCAGCAGGCCCACCCGGACTCCGAGCGAGAAGTACTTC; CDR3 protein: CASRPTRTPSEKYF
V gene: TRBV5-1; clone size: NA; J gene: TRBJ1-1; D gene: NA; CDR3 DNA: TGCGCCAGCAGCGAGGCCGGGGAGAACACTGAAGCTTTCTTT; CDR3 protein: CASSEAGENTEAFF
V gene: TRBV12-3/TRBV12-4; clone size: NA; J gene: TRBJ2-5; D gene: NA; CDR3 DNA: TGTGCCAGCAGTTTCGGGCAGACCTGGGGCCAAGAGACCCAGTACTTC; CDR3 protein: CASSFGQTWGQETQYF
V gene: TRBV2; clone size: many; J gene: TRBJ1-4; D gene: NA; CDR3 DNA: TGTGCCAGCGGGGAAGTAGCTGCTAATGAAAAACTGTTTTTT; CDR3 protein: CASGEVAANEKLFF
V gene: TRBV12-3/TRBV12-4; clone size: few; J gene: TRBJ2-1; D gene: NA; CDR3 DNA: TGTGCCAGCAGCCGGGGACTCTTCCGCGAGCAGTTCTTC; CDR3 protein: CASSRGLFREQFF
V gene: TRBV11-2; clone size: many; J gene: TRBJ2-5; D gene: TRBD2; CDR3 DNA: TGTGCCAGCAGCCCCACTAGCGGGGGGTACCAAGAGACCCAGTACTTC; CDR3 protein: CASSPTSGGYQETQYF
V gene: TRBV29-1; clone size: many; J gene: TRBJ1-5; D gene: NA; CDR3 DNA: TGCAGCGTTGAGGGCACTGGCAATCAGCCCCAGCATTTT; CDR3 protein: CSVEGTGNQPQHF
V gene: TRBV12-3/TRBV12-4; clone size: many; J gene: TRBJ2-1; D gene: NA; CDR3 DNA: TGTGCCAGCAACGAGGCTTCCAAGAATGAGCAGTTCTTC; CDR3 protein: CASNEASKNEQFF
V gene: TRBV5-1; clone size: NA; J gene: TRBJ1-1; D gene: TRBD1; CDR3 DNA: TGCGCCAGCAGCAGGGACAGGGCCACCACTGAAGCTTTCTTT; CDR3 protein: CASSRDRATTEAFF
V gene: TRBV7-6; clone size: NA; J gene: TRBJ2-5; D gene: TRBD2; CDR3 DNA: TGTGCCAGCAGCCAATGGACTAGCGGGGGCCAAGAGACCCAGTACTTC; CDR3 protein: CASSQWTSGGQETQYF
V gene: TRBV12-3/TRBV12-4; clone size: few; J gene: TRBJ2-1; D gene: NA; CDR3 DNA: TGTGCCAGCAGTCCCTTGTTCGGGCGGGGTTACAATGAGCAGTTCTTC; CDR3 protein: CASSPLFGRGYNEQFF
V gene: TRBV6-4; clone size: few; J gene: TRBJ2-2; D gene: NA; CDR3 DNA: TGTGCCAGCACTCCCCACGCTACGAACACCGGGGAGCTGTTTTTT; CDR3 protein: CASTPHATNTGELFF
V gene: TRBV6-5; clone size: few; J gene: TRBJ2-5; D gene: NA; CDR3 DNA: TGTGCCAGCAGTTACGCTGTCCGGGAGACCCAGTACTTC; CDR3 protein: CASSYAVRETQYF
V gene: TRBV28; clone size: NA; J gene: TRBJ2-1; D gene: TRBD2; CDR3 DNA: TGTGCCAGCAGTCCCCCCCTTGGGCTAGCGGGAGGAATTGATGAGCAGTTCTTC; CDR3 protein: CASSPPLGLAGGIDEQFF
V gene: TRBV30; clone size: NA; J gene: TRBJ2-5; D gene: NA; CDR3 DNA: TGTGCCTGGAGTGCAGCCTCGGAGACCCAGTACTTC; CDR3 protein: CAWSAASETQYF
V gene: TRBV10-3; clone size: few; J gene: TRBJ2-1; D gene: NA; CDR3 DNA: TGTGCCATCAACCAAGACAGCTACAATGAGCAGTTCTTC; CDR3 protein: CAINQDSYNEQFF
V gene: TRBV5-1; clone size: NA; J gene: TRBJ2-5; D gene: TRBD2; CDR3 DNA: TGCGCCAGCAGCTTGGGGACTAGCGGGCAAGAGACCCAGTACTTC; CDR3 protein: CASSLGTSGQETQYF